Described below is a single TCR beta chain sequence and its context. The specificity of this receptor is unknown. No much larger clone is present one base from it, and per-base qualities are unavailable. Reading from cysteine to phenylalanine, the CDR3 counts 15 amino acids. CDR3 DNA only is kept here, 45 bases in frame from base 1. The CDR1 and CDR2 encoded by the germline V gene are SGHAT and FQNNGV. V trim: 3 bases; J trim: 7 bases; unmatched bases: 8. The data are from a study of blood T cell repertoires in COVID-19 (dated by TCRdb to the early 2020s). Broadly, across the study: Samples from collaborators originated in the United States, Italy and Spain and spanned both the acute and convalescent phases of COVID-19. The dataset comprised deeply sampled blood TCRbeta repertoires from subjects exposed to, actively infected with, or recovered from COVID-19. Nearly every sample came with metadata listing a de-identified subject ID, COVID-19 status, age in years and sex. The prospective study material was composed of cDNA or gDNA derived from T cells, B-cell-depleted T cells, or PBMCs. Samples came from the ongoing ImmuneRACE study (first 160 participants) plus 1,254 subjects from 6 global collaborators. The repertoires were released in a freely available public database intended as a resource for research on the immune response to SARS-CoV-2. Where available, HLA class I and class II types were obtained from metadata supplied by the sample provider rather than from assay-based typing.

TCRbeta CDR3 regions were amplified from genomic DNA by means of the immunoSEQ Assay, a bias-controlled multiplex PCR. The study's processing was this. Within the assay, amplification of reference gene primers was used to estimate how many nucleated cells each sample contained. To quantify the absolute abundance of each unique TCRbeta CDR3 rearrangement, sequence reads were collapsed and filtered. For each sample, productive Simpson clonality was calculated by taking the square root of Simpson's diversity index across productive rearrangements. The clones in this table, taken by TCRdb from immuneACCESS, are in-frame only. Not every clone is retained; where verified, under half of the shortfall comes from an unresolved V gene, and the cause of the rest is unknown. The V and J calls and clone size come from that table; D and trimming were worked out from the DNA. The sample table holds 150,000 to 200,000 clones, of which 80% to 85% were seen once. Over 10% of the sample belongs to the ten largest clones.

In the prospective study, participants were roughly 18 to 90 years old, resided in 24 geographic areas of the United States, and were enrolled through a virtual design. To assign participants to cohorts, the prospective study relied on clinical history that participants themselves reported in a screening survey and a study questionnaire. Recovered participants in ImmuneRACE Cohort 3 were defined as having two consecutive negative NP/OP PCR tests, clearance from a healthcare professional, or resolution of symptoms. In the prospective study, mobile phlebotomists collected whole blood, serum and a nasopharyngeal or oropharyngeal swab from each participant. Prospective study participants could optionally give additional blood draws and questionnaires over an approximately two-month period. Blood samples from the prospective study were shipped frozen or at room temperature prior to DNA extraction. Overall study outcomes, separate from this receptor: How much clinical and demographic metadata was included differed by source and by participant, and the metadata was provided uncurated.

This receptor was taken from a woman aged 60-75 years who had recovered from COVID-19. This chain is built from TRBV11-2 and TRBJ2-1; TRBD2 aligns with 8 central bases. The source material was PBMCs or T cells enriched from blood (not recorded which). CDR3 protein: CASSLGGRPGNEQFF. The DNA sequence is TGTGCCAGCAGCTTGGGCGGGAGGCCAGGGAATGAGCAGTTCTTC.